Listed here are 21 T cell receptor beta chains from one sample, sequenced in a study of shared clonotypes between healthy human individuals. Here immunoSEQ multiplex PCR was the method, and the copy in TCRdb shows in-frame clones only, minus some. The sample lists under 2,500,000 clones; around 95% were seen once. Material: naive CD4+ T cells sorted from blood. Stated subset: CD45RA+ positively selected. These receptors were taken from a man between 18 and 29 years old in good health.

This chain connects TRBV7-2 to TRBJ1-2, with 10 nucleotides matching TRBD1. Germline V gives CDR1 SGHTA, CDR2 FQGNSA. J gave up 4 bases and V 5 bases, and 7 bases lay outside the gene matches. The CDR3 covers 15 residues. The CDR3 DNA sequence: TGTGCCAGCAGCCCCCGACAGGGGGCGACCTATGGCTACACCTTC. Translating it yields CASSPRQGATYGYTF.

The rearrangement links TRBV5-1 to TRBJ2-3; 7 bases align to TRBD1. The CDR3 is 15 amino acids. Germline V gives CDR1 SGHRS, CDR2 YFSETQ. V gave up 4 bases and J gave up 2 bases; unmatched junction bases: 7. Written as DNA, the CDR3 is TGCGCCAGCAGCCTCGGGACAGTGGCCACAGATACGCAGTATTTT. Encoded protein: CASSLGTVATDTQYF.

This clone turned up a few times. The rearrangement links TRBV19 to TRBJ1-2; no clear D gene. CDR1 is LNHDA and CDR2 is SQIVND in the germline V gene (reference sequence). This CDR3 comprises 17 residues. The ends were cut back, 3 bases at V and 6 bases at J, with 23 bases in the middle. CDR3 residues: CASSILDKASWVNGYTF. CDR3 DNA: TGTGCCAGTAGTATTTTAGACAAAGCATCCTGGGTCAATGGCTACACCTTC. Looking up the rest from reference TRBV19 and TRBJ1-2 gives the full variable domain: DGGITQSPKYLFRKEGQNVTLSCEQNLNHDAMYWYRQDPGQGLRLIYYSQIVNDFQKGDIAEGYSVSREKKESFPLTVTSAQKNPTAFYLCASSILDKASWVNGYTFGSGTRLTVV.

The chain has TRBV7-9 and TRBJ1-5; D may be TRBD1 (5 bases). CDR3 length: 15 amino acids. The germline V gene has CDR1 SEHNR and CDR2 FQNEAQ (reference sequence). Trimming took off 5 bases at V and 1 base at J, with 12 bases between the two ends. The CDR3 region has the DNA TGTGCCAGCAGCCCGGGACTCGCGAGCAATCAGCCCCAGCATTTT. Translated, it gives CASSPGLASNQPQHF. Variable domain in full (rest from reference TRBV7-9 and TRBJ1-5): DTGVSQNPRHKITKRGQNVTFRCDPISEHNRLYWYRQTLGQGPEFLTYFQNEAQLEKSRLLSDRFSAERPKGSFSTLEIQRTEQGDSAMYLCASSPGLASNQPQHFGDGTRLSIL.

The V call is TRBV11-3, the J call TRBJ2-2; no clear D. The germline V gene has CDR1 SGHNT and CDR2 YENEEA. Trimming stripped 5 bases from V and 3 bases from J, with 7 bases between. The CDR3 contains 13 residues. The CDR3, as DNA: TGTGCCAGCAGCCCCCAAGACACCGGGGAGCTGTTTTTT. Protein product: CASSPQDTGELFF.

CDR3 residues: CASRGTGAWQETQYF. CDR3 nucleotide sequence: TGTGCCAGCAGGGGGACAGGGGCCTGGCAAGAGACCCAGTACTTC. This rearrangement joins TRBV2 to TRBJ2-5, with 10 bases that match TRBD1. Per germline, CDR1 SNHLY and CDR2 FYNNEI. V lost 6 bases and J lost 2; bases outside the gene matches: 6. CDR3 length: 15 residues.

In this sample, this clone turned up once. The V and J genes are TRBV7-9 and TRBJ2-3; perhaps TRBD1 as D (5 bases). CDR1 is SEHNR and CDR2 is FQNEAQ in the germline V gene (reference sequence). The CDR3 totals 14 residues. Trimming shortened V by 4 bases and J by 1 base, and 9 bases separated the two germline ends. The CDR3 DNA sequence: TGTGCCAGCAGCTACCCCAGGGGCACAGATACGCAGTATTTT. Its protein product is CASSYPRGTDTQYF.

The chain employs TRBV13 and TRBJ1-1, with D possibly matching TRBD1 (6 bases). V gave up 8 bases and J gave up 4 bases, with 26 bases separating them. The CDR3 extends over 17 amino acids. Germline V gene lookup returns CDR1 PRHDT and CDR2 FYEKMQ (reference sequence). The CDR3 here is CASRRGQGSPSTTEAFF. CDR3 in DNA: TGTGCCAGCCGACGGGGGCAGGGGTCCCCCTCGACCACTGAAGCTTTCTTT.

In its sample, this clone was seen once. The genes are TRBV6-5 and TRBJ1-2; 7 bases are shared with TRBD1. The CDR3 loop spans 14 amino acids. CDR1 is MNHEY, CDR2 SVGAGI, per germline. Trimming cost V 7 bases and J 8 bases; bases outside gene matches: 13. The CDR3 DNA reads TGTGCCAGCACCTCAACTCAGACAGGGTCCGGCTACACCTTC. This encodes CASTSTQTGSGYTF.

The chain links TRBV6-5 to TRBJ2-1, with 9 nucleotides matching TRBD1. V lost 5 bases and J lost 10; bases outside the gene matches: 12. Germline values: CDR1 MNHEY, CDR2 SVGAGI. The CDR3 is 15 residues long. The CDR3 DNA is TGTGCCAGCAGTCGCTCCGGGACAGGGCCCCAAGAGCAGTTCTTC. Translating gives CASSRSGTGPQEQFF.

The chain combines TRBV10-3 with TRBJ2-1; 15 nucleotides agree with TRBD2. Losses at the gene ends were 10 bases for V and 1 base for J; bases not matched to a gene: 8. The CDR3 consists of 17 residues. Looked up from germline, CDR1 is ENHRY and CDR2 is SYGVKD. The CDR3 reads CATSGTSGRTSYNEQFF. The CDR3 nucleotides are TGTGCCACCTCCGGGACTAGCGGGAGGACGTCCTACAATGAGCAGTTCTTC.

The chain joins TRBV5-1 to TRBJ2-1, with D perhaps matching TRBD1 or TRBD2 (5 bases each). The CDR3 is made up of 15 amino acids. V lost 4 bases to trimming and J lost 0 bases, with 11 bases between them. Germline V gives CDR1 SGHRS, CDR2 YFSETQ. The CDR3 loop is CASSTWGNSYNEQFF. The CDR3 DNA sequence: TGCGCCAGCAGCACTTGGGGGAACTCCTACAATGAGCAGTTCTTC.

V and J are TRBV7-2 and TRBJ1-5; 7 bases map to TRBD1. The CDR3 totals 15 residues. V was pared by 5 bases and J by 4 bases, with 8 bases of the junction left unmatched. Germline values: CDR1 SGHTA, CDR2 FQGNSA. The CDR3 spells CASSMSGTENQPQHF. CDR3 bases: TGTGCCAGCAGCATGTCCGGGACAGAAAATCAGCCCCAGCATTTT.

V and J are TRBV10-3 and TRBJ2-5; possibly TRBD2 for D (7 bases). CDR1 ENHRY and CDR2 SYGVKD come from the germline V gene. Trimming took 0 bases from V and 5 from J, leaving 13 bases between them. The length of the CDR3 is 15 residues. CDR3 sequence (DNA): TGTGCCATCAGTGAGTCCAACGGGGGGCGGGAGACCCAGTACTTC. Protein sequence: CAISESNGGRETQYF.

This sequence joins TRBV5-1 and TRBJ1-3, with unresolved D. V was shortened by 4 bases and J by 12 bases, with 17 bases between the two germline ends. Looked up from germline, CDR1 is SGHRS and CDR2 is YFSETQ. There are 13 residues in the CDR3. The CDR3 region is CASSTGPANDIYF. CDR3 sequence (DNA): TGCGCCAGCAGCACCGGACCCGCCAATGACATATATTTT.

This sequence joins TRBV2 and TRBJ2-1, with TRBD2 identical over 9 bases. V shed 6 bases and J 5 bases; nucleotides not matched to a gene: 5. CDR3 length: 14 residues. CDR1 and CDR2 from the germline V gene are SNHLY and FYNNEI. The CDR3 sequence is CASRERGAHNEQFF. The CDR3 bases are TGTGCCAGCAGGGAGCGGGGGGCACACAATGAGCAGTTCTTC.

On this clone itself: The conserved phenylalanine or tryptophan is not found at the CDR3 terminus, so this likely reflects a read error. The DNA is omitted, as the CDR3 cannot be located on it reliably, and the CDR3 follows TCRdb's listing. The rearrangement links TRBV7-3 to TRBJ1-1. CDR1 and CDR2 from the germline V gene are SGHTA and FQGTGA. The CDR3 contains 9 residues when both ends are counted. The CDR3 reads CASSLYYDV.

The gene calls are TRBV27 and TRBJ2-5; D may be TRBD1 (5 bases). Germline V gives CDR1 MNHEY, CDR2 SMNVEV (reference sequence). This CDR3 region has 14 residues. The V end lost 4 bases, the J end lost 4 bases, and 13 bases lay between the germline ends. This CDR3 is CASSSGAPSETQYF. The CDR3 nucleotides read TGTGCCAGCAGTTCTGGGGCCCCATCAGAGACCCAGTACTTC.

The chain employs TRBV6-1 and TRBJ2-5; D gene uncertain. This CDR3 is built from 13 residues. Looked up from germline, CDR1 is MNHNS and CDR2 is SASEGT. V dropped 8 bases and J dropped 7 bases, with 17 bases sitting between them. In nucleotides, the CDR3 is TGTGCCAGCGCCTCGCAGGAGTCTGGGACCCAGTACTTC. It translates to CASASQESGTQYF.

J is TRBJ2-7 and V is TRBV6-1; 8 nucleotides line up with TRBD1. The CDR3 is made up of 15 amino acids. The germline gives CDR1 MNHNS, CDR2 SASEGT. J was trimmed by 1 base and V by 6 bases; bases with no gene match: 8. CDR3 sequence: CASRRDRLASYEQYF. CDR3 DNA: TGTGCCAGCAGGAGGGACAGGCTCGCTTCCTACGAGCAGTACTTC.

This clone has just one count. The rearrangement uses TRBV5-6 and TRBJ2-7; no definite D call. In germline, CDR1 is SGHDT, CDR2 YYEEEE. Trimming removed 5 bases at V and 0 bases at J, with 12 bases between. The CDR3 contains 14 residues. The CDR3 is CASRGYRVSYEQYF. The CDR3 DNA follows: TGTGCCAGCAGGGGTTATAGGGTCTCCTACGAGCAGTACTTC.